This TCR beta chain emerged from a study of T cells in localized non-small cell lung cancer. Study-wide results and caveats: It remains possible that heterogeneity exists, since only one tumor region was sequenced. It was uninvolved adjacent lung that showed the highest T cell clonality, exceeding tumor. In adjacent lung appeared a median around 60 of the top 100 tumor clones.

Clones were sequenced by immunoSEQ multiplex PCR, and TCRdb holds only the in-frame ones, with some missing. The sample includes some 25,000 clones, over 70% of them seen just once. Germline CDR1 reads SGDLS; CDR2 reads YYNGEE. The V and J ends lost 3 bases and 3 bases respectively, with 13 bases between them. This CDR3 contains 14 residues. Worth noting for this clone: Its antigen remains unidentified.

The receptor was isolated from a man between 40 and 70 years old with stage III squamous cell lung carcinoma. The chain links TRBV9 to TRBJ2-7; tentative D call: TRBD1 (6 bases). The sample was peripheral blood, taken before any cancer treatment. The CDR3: CASSARDIYYEQYF. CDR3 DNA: TGTGCCAGCAGCGCCCGGGACATTTACTACGAGCAGTACTTC.